Presented here are 20 T cell receptor beta chains from one specimen sequenced in a study of human T cells and chemical hapten exposure. Time point specified: patch test 1, 2 weeks after DPC sensitization. The treatment is: therapeutic diphenylcyclopropenone sensitization with weekly scalp DPC. One entry per CDR3 protein, called by TCRdb with MiXCR from the RACE reads. The sample comprises over 75,000 distinct CDR3 sequences, roughly 7.6% of which are singletons, and about 1.4% rests with the top ten. Here the sequenced sample was whole blood, taken in connection with sensitization to the hapten diphenylcyclopropenone (DPC). These receptors all come from a woman aged 25 to 39 with alopecia areata. Some clones in this sample may be carry-over from other donors' samples.

This clonotype was recorded at least ten times. The V call is TRBV7-3, the J call TRBJ1-1, with no clear D. Trimming removed 1 base from V and 1 base from J, with 13 bases in between. The CDR3 covers 16 residues. CDR1 is SGHTA and CDR2 is FQGTGA in the germline V gene. The CDR3 coding sequence is TGTGCCAGCAGCTTAAACCCGGCGGAACCGAACACTGAAGCTTTCTTT. It encodes CASSLNPAEPNTEAFF.

This clonotype was counted a few times. The V gene is TRBV7-2, the J gene TRBJ2-7; tentatively, D is TRBD1 or TRBD2 (7 bases each). This CDR3 has 16 amino acids. V was pared by 0 bases and J by 2 bases, with 14 bases between. CDR1 and CDR2 (germline): SGHTA, FQGNSA. CDR3 protein: CASSLAFQGGAYEQYF. Written as DNA, the CDR3 is TGTGCCAGCAGCTTAGCGTTTCAGGGGGGGGCCTACGAGCAGTACTTC.

This clonotype was found many times. V and J are TRBV6-2 or TRBV6-3 and TRBJ1-1; no definite D call. CDR1 and CDR2 from the germline V gene are MNHEY and SVGEGT. The CDR3 spans 14 residues. Between the trimmed V and J ends, which lost 6 bases and 6 bases, there was a span of 17 bases. Here the CDR3 DNA reads TGTGCCAGCAGACCGGACGGCCTGTCGGCTGAAGCTTTCTTT. Its protein is CASRPDGLSAEAFF.

This clonotype appeared many times. The J gene is TRBJ2-2, the V gene TRBV19; TRBD1 matches at 7 bases. The CDR3 covers 15 residues. V gave up 7 bases and J gave up 6 bases; unmatched junction bases: 11. Germline CDR1 LNHDA, CDR2 SQIVND (reference sequence). CDR3 residues: CASILSLDRPGELFF. CDR3 bases: TGTGCCAGTATACTGTCGTTGGACAGGCCCGGGGAGCTGTTTTTT.

The table lists this clonotype with a few counts. The chain uses TRBV13 and TRBJ2-5, with 11 bases fitting TRBD2. From germline, CDR1 is PRHDT and CDR2 FYEKMQ (reference sequence). With 5 bases clipped from V and 3 bases from J, the junction kept 2 bases outside the gene matches. The CDR3 sequence is 14 residues long. CDR3: CASSTLAGEETQYF. CDR3 in DNA: TGTGCCAGCAGCACACTAGCGGGGGAAGAGACCCAGTACTTC. The variable domain in full, completed from reference TRBV13 and TRBJ2-5, reads AAGVIQSPRHLIKEKRETATLKCYPIPRHDTVYWYQQGPGQDPQFLISFYEKMQSDKGSIPDRFSAQQFSDYHSELNMSSLELGDSALYFCASSTLAGEETQYFGPGTRLLVL.

This clonotype was detected ten times or more. The chain uses TRBV5-1 and TRBJ2-1; D may correspond to TRBD1 or TRBD2 (5 bases each). This CDR3 has 15 amino acids. V dropped 0 bases and J dropped 8 bases, with 15 bases sitting between them. From germline, CDR1 is SGHRS and CDR2 YFSETQ. The CDR3 bases are TGCGCCAGCAGCTTGGGACTAATCCAGGGCGATGAGCAGTTCTTC. Translated, it gives CASSLGLIQGDEQFF.

This clonotype was seen at least ten times. The chain recombines TRBV2 with TRBJ1-5, with D maybe TRBD1 (6 bases). CDR1 is SNHLY, CDR2 FYNNEI, per germline. The length of the CDR3 is 16 residues. Trimming took off 5 bases at V and 1 base at J, with 15 bases between the two ends. CDR3 sequence reads: CASSTGGGRSNQPQHF. The DNA for the CDR3 is TGTGCCAGCAGTACAGGTGGGGGCAGGAGCAATCAGCCCCAGCATTTT.

This chain connects TRBV6-1 to TRBJ1-1; D gene unclear. The CDR3 runs to 14 residues. Germline V gene sequence: CDR1 MNHNS, CDR2 SASEGT. V was shortened by 0 bases and J by 0 bases, with 5 bases between the two germline ends. Here the CDR3 DNA reads TGTGCCAGCAGTGAAGCGTACATGAACACTGAAGCTTTCTTT. It codes for CASSEAYMNTEAFF.

This clonotype has a count of ten or more. The rearrangement uses TRBV7-2 and TRBJ2-5; D ambiguous. The CDR3 loop spans 13 amino acids. Looked up from germline, CDR1 is SGHTA and CDR2 is FQGNSA. V gave up 3 bases and J gave up 5 bases, with 10 bases separating them. CDR3 DNA sequence: TGTGCCAGCAGCTTGAGACGGTGGGAGACCCAGTACTTC. It is translated as CASSLRRWETQYF.

There are a few counts of this clonotype. The genes are TRBV7-9 and TRBJ1-2; D is unclear. The germline CDR1 and CDR2 sequences are SEHNR and FQNEAQ (reference sequence). This CDR3 is built from 19 residues. V gave up 5 bases and J gave up 1 base, with 26 bases separating them. The CDR3 sequence is CASSTTLTEYSRSNYGYTF. The CDR3 DNA is TGTGCCAGCAGCACGACCCTCACCGAATACAGCCGAAGTAACTATGGCTACACCTTC.

This clonotype was counted at least ten times. Since no conserved phenylalanine or tryptophan closes the CDR3, a read error is the likely cause. Because the CDR3's place on the DNA is in doubt, the DNA is left out and the CDR3 is given as listed by TCRdb. The chain employs TRBV2 and TRBJ2-1; the table's D gene call, TRBD2, was not cross checked with the DNA. CDR1 and CDR2 from the germline V gene are SNHLY and FYNNEI. With termini counted, the CDR3 has 9 amino acids. This CDR3 is CAISTEGSG.

This clonotype was seen a handful of times. CDR3 loop: CASSLTSSVQETQYF. The CDR3 DNA reads TGCGCCAGCAGCTTGACGTCGAGCGTCCAAGAGACCCAGTACTTC. The chain combines TRBV5-1 with TRBJ2-5; the D is unclear. Trimming pared 1 base from V and 1 base from J, leaving 11 bases between. The CDR3 spans 15 residues. The V gene's germline CDR1 is SGHRS and CDR2 YFSETQ. The full variable domain, rest sourced from reference TRBV5-1 and TRBJ2-5, is KAGVTQTPRYLIKTRGQQVTLSCSPISGHRSVSWYQQTPGQGLQFLFEYFSETQRNKGNFPGRFSGRQFSNSRSEMNVSTLELGDSALYLCASSLTSSVQETQYFGPGTRLLVL.

This clonotype came up many times. The chain uses TRBV5-1 and TRBJ2-3; TRBD1 is a possible D gene (5 bases). V was trimmed by 2 bases and J by 0 bases, leaving 7 bases between them. This CDR3 has 14 residues. Germline values: CDR1 SGHRS, CDR2 YFSETQ. Here the CDR3 DNA reads TGCGCCAGCAGCTTTCCAGGGAGCACAGATACGCAGTATTTT. Translating it yields CASSFPGSTDTQYF.

CDR3 sequence: CSARDRGLPYNEQFF. The CDR3 region has the DNA TGCAGTGCTAGAGATCGAGGTCTCCCCTACAATGAGCAGTTCTTC. The rearrangement links TRBV20-1 to TRBJ2-1; D is ambiguous. V was clipped by 0 bases and J by 2 bases, with 11 bases between them. The length of the CDR3 is 15 residues. Germline values: CDR1 DFQATT, CDR2 SNEGSKA (reference sequence).

The sample holds many counts of this clonotype. The rearrangement uses TRBV29-1 and TRBJ1-1; weak D call: TRBD1 (6 bases). Germline CDR1 and CDR2: SQVTM and ANQGSEA. This CDR3 spans 13 amino acids. V was trimmed by 8 bases and J by 2 bases, leaving 15 bases between them. The CDR3 loop is CSLGRGVNTEAFF. The CDR3 DNA follows: TGCAGCCTAGGCAGGGGCGTAAACACTGAAGCTTTCTTT.

This chain's CDR3 is CASSADRASAEAFF. For the CDR3, the DNA is TGTGCCAGCAGTGCAGACAGGGCTTCGGCTGAAGCTTTCTTT. The V gene is TRBV25-1, the J gene TRBJ1-1, with 7 bases identical to TRBD1. V was pared by 4 bases and J by 6 bases, with 8 bases of the junction left unmatched. The CDR3 contains 14 residues. Germline V lookup: CDR1 MGHDK, CDR2 SYGVNS.

This clonotype was detected many times. The chain recombines TRBV18 with TRBJ1-1; 7 nucleotides agree with TRBD1. V lost 2 bases and J lost 5; bases outside the gene matches: 5. The CDR3 extends over 14 amino acids. Germline V gives CDR1 KGHSH, CDR2 LQKENI. CDR3 in amino acids: CASSPITGDTEAFF. CDR3 DNA: TGTGCCAGCTCACCAATAACAGGGGATACTGAAGCTTTCTTT.

At least ten counts were recorded for this clonotype. The chain has TRBV7-6 and TRBJ2-7; D is possibly TRBD1 (6 bases). V lost 1 base to trimming and J lost 4 bases, with 11 bases between them. Germline V gene lookup returns CDR1 SGHVS and CDR2 FNYEAQ. The CDR3 is 14 residues long. The CDR3 reads CASSLGVTGYEQYF. DNA for the CDR3: TGTGCCAGCAGCTTAGGAGTAACAGGGTACGAGCAGTACTTC.

This clonotype was counted at least ten times. The rearrangement uses TRBV9 and TRBJ1-1; D gene unclear. Germline V gene sequence: CDR1 SGDLS, CDR2 YYNGEE. The CDR3 runs to 8 residues. V was clipped by 2 bases and J by 14 bases, with 4 bases between them. The CDR3 nucleotides are TGTGCCAGCAGCGTTTTCTTCTTT. Its protein is CASSVFFF.

There are many counts of this clonotype. The chain uses TRBV5-1 and TRBJ2-5; D uncertain. Germline assignment: CDR1 SGHRS and CDR2 YFSETQ. The CDR3 is made up of 14 amino acids. The V end lost 1 base, the J end lost 2 bases, and 9 bases lay between the germline ends. DNA for the CDR3: TGCGCCAGCAGCTTGTTTCAATTTCAAGAGACCCAGTACTTC. This gives the protein CASSLFQFQETQYF.